This TCR beta chain emerged from a study of OX40 agonist ivuxolimab in advanced cancers. Across the study: Partial responses were observed in three patients, of whom one had hepatocellular carcinoma and two had cutaneous melanoma.

This CDR3 has 13 residues. Germline loops: CDR1 SGHRS, CDR2 YFSETQ. The V end was cut by 7 bases, the J end by 4 bases, with 14 bases between. The count of this clone is one. Profiled with immunoSEQ multiplex PCR; TCRdb holds only in-frame clones, not every one. The repertoire includes around 83,000 clones, 91% of them detected once, and 1.6% sits in the top ten. The sequencing here drew on CD4+ or CD8+ T cells sorted from blood, taken in a trial of the OX40 agonist ivuxolimab. The receptor's source is an adult with an advanced solid tumor such as melanoma, head and neck, liver or kidney cancer. J is TRBJ1-2 and V is TRBV5-1, with D possibly TRBD1 on 5 matching bases. The CDR3 region has the DNA TGCGCCAGCGGGGAGGGGCGAACCTATGGCTACACCTTC. It codes for CASGEGRTYGYTF.